This T cell receptor (beta chain) was captured by sequencing in a study of identifying expanded T cells in peripheral blood. Worth noting for this clone: Its antigen remains unidentified.

General study findings and limits: Across healthy donors, higher total template counts meant significantly greater roughly two-week count variance.

Collection occurred without any documented infections or immune events in donors. Germline V CDR1 and CDR2: LGHNT, FRNRAP. The germline V and J ends were trimmed by 7 bases and 0 bases, with 15 bases remaining between them. CDR3 size: 15 residues. Some clones are missing from TCRdb's copy, which holds only in-frame ones; the method was immunoSEQ multiplex PCR. The sample contains approximately 58,000 clones, approximately 83% of which appear only once. This clonotype was obtained from a person between 18 and 75 years old in good health. Sample: blood. The chain couples TRBV12-5 to TRBJ2-5, with TRBD2 as a possible D gene (6 bases). CDR3 amino acids: CASASGGAYQETQYF. DNA for the CDR3: TGTGCTAGTGCCTCAGGAGGGGCGTACCAAGAGACCCAGTACTTC.